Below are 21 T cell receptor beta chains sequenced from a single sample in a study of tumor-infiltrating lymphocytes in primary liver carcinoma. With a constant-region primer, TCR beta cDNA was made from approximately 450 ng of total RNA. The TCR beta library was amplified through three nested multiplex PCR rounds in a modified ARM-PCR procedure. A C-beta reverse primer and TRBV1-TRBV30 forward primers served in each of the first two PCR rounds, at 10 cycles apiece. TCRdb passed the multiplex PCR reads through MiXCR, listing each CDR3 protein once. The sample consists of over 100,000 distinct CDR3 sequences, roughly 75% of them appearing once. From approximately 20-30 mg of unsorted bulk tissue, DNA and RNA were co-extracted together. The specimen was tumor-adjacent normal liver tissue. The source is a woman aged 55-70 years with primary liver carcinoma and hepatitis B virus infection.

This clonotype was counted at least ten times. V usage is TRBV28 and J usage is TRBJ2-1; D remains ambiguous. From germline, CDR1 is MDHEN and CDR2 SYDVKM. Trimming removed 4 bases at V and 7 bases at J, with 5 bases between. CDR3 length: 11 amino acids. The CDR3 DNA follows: TGTGCCAGCAGTTATGTAAATGAGCAGTTCTTC. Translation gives CASSYVNEQFF. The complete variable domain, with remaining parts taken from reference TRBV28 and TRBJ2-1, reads DVKVTQSSRYLVKRTGEKVFLECVQDMDHENMFWYRQDPGLGLRLIYFSYDVKMKEKGDIPEGYSVSREKKERFSLILESASTNQTSMYLCASSYVNEQFFGPGTRLTVL.

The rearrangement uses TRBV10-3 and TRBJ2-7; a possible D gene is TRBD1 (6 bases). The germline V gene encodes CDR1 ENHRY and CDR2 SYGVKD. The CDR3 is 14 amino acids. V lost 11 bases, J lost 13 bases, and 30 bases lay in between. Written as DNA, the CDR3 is TGTGCCGCTACCACGTCGGACAGTACCTACGATCAATACTTC. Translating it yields CAATTSDSTYDQYF.

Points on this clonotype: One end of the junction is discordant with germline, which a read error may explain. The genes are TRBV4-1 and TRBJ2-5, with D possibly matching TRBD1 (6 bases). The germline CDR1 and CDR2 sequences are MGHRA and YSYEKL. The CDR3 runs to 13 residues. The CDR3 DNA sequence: TGCGCCAACAGCTTCCGGACAATGGGGGCCCGGTACTTC. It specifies CANSFRTMGARYF.

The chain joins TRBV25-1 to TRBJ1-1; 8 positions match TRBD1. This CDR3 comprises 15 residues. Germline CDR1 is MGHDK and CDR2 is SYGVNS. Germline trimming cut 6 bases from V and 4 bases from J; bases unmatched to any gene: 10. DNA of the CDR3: TGTGCCAGCAGCAGACAGGGGTCGGGAGGCACTGAAGCTTTCTTT. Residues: CASSRQGSGGTEAFF. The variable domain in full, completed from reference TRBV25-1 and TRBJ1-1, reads EADIYQTPRYLVIGTGKKITLECSQTMGHDKMYWYQQDPGMELHLIHYSYGVNSTEKGDLSSESTVSRIRTEHFPLTLESARPSHTSQYLCASSRQGSGGTEAFFGQGTRLTVV.

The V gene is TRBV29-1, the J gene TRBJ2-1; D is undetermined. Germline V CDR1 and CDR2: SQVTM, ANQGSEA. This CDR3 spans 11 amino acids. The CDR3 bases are TGCAGGGTTACGCTAGATGATGAGCAGTTCTTC. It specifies CRVTLDDEQFF.

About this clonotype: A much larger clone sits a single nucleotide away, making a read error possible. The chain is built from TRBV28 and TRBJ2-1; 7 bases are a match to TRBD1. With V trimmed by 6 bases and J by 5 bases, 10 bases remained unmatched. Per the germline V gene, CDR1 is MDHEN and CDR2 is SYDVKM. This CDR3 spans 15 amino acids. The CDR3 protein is CASSTDRAVHNEQFF. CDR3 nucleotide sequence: TGTGCCAGCAGCACAGACAGGGCTGTCCACAATGAGCAGTTCTTC.

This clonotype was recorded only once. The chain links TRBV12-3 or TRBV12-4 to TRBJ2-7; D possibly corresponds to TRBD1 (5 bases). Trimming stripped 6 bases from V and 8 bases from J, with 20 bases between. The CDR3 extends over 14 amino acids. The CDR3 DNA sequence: TGTGCCAGCAGCCAAGGCGACGGTGGGGCCAAGCAGTACTTC. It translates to CASSQGDGGAKQYF.

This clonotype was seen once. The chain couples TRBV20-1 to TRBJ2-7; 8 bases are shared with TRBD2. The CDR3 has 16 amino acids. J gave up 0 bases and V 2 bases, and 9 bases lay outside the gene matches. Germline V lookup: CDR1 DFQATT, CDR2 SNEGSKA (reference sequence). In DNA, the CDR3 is TGCAGTGCTAGACGGGTAGGCGGGAGGTCCTCCTACGAGCAGTACTTC. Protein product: CSARRVGGRSSYEQYF.

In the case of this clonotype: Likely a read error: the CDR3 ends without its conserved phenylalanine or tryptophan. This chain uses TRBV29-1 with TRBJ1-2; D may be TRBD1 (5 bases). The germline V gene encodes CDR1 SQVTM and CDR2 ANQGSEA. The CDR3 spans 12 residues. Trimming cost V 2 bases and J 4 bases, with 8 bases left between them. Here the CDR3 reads CSVEQGSYGYTS. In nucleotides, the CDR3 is TGCAGCGTTGAACAGGGTAGCTATGGCTACACCTCC.

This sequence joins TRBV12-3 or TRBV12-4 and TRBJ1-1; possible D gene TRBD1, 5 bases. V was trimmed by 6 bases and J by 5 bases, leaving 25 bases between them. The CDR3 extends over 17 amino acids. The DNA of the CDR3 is TGTGCCAGCAGCCAAATAGCGGTAAGAGGGGATATGACTGAAGCTTTCTTT. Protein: CASSQIAVRGDMTEAFF.

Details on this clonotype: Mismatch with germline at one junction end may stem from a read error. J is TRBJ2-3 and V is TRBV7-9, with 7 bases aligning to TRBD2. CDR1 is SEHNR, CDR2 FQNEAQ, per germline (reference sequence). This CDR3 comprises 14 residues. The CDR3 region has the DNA TGTGCCAGCAGCCCGGGACTAACCGCAGATACGCAGTACTTT. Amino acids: CASSPGLTADTQYF.

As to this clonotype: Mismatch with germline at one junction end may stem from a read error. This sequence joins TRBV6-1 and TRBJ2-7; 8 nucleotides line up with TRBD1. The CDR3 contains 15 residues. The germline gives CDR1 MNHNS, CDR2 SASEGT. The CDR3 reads CASSLKGTGSYEQYF. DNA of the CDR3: TGTGCCAGCAGTTTAAAAGGGACAGGCTCCTACGAGCAGTACTTT.

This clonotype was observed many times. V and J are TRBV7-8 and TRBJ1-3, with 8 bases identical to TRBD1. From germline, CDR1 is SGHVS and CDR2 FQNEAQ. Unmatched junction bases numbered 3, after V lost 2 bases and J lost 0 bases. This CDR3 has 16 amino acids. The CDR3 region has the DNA TGTGCCAGCAGCTTACGACAGGGGCTCTCTGGAAACACCATATATTTT. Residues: CASSLRQGLSGNTIYF.

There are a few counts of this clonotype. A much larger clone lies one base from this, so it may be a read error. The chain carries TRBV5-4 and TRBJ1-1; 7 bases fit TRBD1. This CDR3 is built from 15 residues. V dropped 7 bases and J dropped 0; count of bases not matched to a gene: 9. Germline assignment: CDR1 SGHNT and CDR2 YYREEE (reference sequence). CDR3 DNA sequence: TGTGCCAGCGGCCCGGTCGACAGGGTGAACACTGAAGCTTTCTTT. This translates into CASGPVDRVNTEAFF. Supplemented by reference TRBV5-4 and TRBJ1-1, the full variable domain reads ETGVTQSPTHLIKTRGQQVTLRCSSQSGHNTVSWYQQALGQGPQFIFQYYREEENGRGNFPPRFSGLQFPNYSSELNVNALELDDSALYLCASGPVDRVNTEAFFGQGTRLTVV.

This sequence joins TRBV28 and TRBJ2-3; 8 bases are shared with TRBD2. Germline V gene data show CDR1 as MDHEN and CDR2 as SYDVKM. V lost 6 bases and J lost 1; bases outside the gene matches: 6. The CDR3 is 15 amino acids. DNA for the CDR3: TGTGCCAGCAGCGATCGGGAGGGGGGCACAGATACGCAGTATTTT. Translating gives CASSDREGGTDTQYF.

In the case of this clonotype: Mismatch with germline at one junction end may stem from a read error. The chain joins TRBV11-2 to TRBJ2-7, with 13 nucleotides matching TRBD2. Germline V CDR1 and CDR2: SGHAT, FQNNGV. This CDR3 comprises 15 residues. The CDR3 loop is CASHSGLAGAYEQYF. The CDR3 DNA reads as TGTGCCAGCCACTCCGGACTAGCGGGGGCCTACGAGCAGTATTTC.

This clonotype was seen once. The CDR3 coding sequence is TGTGCCAGCAGACAGGGGACACGGGGAGAGCAGCCCCAGCATTTT. Translation gives CASRQGTRGEQPQHF. This rearrangement joins TRBV6-6 to TRBJ1-5; 7 bases map to TRBD1. The CDR3 consists of 15 residues. Germline V gene data show CDR1 as MNHNY and CDR2 as SVGAGI (reference sequence). Trimming cost V 6 bases and J 7 bases; bases outside gene matches: 12.

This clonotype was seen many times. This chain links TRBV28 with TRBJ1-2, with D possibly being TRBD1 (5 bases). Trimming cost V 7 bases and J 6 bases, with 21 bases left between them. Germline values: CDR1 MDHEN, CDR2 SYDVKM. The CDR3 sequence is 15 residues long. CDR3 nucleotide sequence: TGTGCCAGCATAACTAGCGGGACGGGGGTAGATGGCTACACCTTC. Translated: CASITSGTGVDGYTF.

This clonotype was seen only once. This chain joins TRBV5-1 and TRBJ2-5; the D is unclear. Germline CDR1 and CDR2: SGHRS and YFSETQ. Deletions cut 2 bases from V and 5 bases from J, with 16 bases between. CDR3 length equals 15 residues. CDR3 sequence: CASSFLGGPVETQYF. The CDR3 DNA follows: TGCGCCAGCAGCTTTCTCGGCGGTCCCGTCGAGACCCAGTACTTC.

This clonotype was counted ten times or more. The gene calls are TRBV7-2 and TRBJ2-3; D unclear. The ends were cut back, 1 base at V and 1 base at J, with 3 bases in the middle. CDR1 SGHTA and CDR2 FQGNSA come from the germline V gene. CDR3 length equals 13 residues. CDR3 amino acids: CASSLVGTDTQYF. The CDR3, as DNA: TGTGCCAGCAGCTTAGTGGGCACAGATACGCAGTATTTT.

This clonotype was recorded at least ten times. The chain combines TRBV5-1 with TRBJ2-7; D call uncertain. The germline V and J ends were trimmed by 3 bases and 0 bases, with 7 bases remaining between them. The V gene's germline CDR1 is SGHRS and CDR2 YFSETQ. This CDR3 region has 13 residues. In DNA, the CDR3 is TGCGCCAGCAGCTCCGGGTTCTCCTACGAGCAGTACTTC. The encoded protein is CASSSGFSYEQYF.